This passage covers 29 T cell receptor beta chains from one sample sequenced in a study of blood T cell repertoires in COVID-19. The table came from immunoSEQ multiplex PCR; TCRdb's copy has only in-frame clones and leaves some out. The sample has approximately 170,000 clones, roughly 80% seen once. The specimen sequenced was peripheral blood. The receptors stem from a man aged 65-85 years with active or convalescent COVID-19.

The chain uses TRBV5-6 and TRBJ2-7; D may be TRBD2 (6 bases). The V end was cut by 4 bases, the J end by 0 bases, with 14 bases between. There are 15 residues in the CDR3. Germline assignment: CDR1 SGHDT and CDR2 YYEEEE. The CDR3 nucleotides read TGTGCCAGCAGCCTTTCGGGGGATGTCTCCTACGAGCAGTACTTC. Amino acids: CASSLSGDVSYEQYF.

This chain links TRBV18 with TRBJ1-2, with 7 bases fitting TRBD1. Germline V gene lookup returns CDR1 KGHSH and CDR2 LQKENI. The CDR3 is 14 amino acids. Germline trimming cut 3 bases from V and 8 bases from J; bases unmatched to any gene: 9. The CDR3 sequence is CASSPTTGTDGYTF. The CDR3 coding sequence is TGTGCCAGCTCACCTACAACCGGGACAGACGGCTACACCTTC.

J is TRBJ1-5 and V is TRBV6-2 or TRBV6-3; D gene uncertain. Trimming stripped 4 bases from V and 4 bases from J, with 5 bases between. Germline CDR1 is MNHEY and CDR2 is SVGEGT. This CDR3 region has 12 residues. Here the CDR3 reads CASSSRNQPQHF. The CDR3 DNA reads TGTGCCAGCAGTTCTCGGAATCAGCCCCAGCATTTT.

The chain joins TRBV19 to TRBJ1-2; D call uncertain. With 3 bases removed from V and 3 bases from J, the gap between germline ends came to 8 bases. The CDR3 has 13 amino acids. Looked up from germline, CDR1 is LNHDA and CDR2 is SQIVND (reference sequence). CDR3 loop: CASSIGSDYGYTF. The CDR3 DNA sequence: TGTGCCAGTAGTATTGGCAGCGACTATGGCTACACCTTC.

The CDR3 is CASSPAGHLPPNEQFF. The CDR3 DNA follows: TGTGCCAGCAGCCCAGCGGGGCACCTCCCGCCAAATGAGCAGTTCTTC. The chain uses TRBV11-2 and TRBJ2-1; TRBD2 matches 7 bases. The germline V gene encodes CDR1 SGHAT and CDR2 FQNNGV. The V gene end was trimmed by 5 bases and the J gene end by 7 bases; junction bases not matched to a gene: 14. The CDR3 runs to 16 residues.

The chain uses TRBV19 and TRBJ1-3; 8 nucleotides agree with TRBD1. The CDR3 consists of 16 residues. J gave up 4 bases and V 6 bases, and 11 bases lay outside the gene matches. Looked up from germline, CDR1 is LNHDA and CDR2 is SQIVND (reference sequence). The CDR3 DNA follows: TGTGCCAGTAGCCCTCGACAGGGGCCTTGGGGAAACACCATATATTTT. Protein: CASSPRQGPWGNTIYF.

This chain links TRBV9 with TRBJ2-5, with a tentative D call TRBD1 (8 bases). V dropped 10 bases and J dropped 2 bases, with 21 bases sitting between them. This CDR3 spans 15 amino acids. Looked up from germline, CDR1 is SGDLS and CDR2 is YYNGEE. CDR3 nucleotides: TGTGCCCGCGCAAGGGGGGGGACAGGTCAAGAGACCCAGTACTTC. Protein sequence: CARARGGTGQETQYF.

The table lists this clone with a few counts. The V gene is TRBV7-2, the J gene TRBJ2-2; the D is unclear. The V end was cut by 1 base, the J end by 6 bases, with 9 bases between. The CDR3 extends over 14 amino acids. Germline CDR1 is SGHTA and CDR2 is FQGNSA. In nucleotides, the CDR3 is TGTGCCAGCAGCTTAGACGGGTTCGCCGGGGAGCTGTTTTTT. Translation gives CASSLDGFAGELFF.

This chain uses TRBV24-1 with TRBJ2-7; 11 bases agree with TRBD2. V gave up 5 bases and J gave up 4 bases; unmatched junction bases: 3. Germline V gene sequence: CDR1 KGHDR, CDR2 SFDVKD. The length of the CDR3 is 14 residues. CDR3 loop: CATSVGTSGYEQYF. CDR3 sequence (DNA): TGTGCCACCAGTGTCGGGACTAGCGGTTACGAGCAGTACTTC.

The chain uses TRBV7-9 and TRBJ1-1; D is ambiguous. The CDR3 runs to 15 residues. CDR1 is SEHNR, CDR2 FQNEAQ, per germline (reference sequence). V lost 1 base and J lost 1, with 10 bases in between. The CDR3 loop reads CASSLERPENTEAFF. CDR3 coding DNA: TGTGCCAGCAGCTTAGAGCGTCCAGAGAACACTGAAGCTTTCTTT.

The chain joins TRBV28 to TRBJ1-5; 7 nucleotides match TRBD1. The trim removed 7 bases at V and 4 bases at J, leaving 10 bases unmatched. The length of the CDR3 is 15 residues. CDR1 is MDHEN, CDR2 SYDVKM, per germline. The CDR3 reads CASTNNRGRNQPQHF. The CDR3 DNA reads TGTGCCAGCACCAATAACAGGGGTCGGAATCAGCCCCAGCATTTT. Full variable domain (rest looked up from reference TRBV28 and TRBJ1-5): DVKVTQSSRYLVKRTGEKVFLECVQDMDHENMFWYRQDPGLGLRLIYFSYDVKMKEKGDIPEGYSVSREKKERFSLILESASTNQTSMYLCASTNNRGRNQPQHFGDGTRLSIL.

The chain employs TRBV15 and TRBJ1-2; D call uncertain. The germline gives CDR1 LNHNV, CDR2 YYDKDF (reference sequence). This CDR3 comprises 16 residues. The V and J ends lost 0 bases and 7 bases respectively, with 18 bases between them. CDR3 sequence: CATSRDGLRGEGGYTF. For the CDR3, the DNA is TGTGCCACCAGCAGAGATGGCTTGCGTGGGGAGGGTGGCTACACCTTC.

The V call is TRBV5-1, the J call TRBJ2-5; 8 bases agree with TRBD2. The CDR3 is made up of 14 amino acids. CDR1 is SGHRS, CDR2 YFSETQ, per germline. The ends lost 3 bases at V and 5 bases at J; junction bases unmatched: 6. CDR3 nucleotides: TGCGCCAGCAGCTACAGCGGGAGTAGCGAGACCCAGTACTTC. Its protein is CASSYSGSSETQYF.

The V gene is TRBV27, the J gene TRBJ2-3; 10 bases line up with TRBD2. The CDR3 contains 15 residues. Trimming at V came to 6 bases and at J to 1 base, leaving 4 bases not matched to a gene. Germline CDR1 is MNHEY and CDR2 is SMNVEV (reference sequence). CDR3 in amino acids: CASSHLAGGTDTQYF. For the CDR3, the DNA is TGTGCCAGCAGCCACCTAGCGGGAGGCACAGATACGCAGTATTTT.

This chain links TRBV27 with TRBJ2-1; 11 nucleotides match TRBD2. Germline trimming cut 8 bases from V and 2 bases from J; bases unmatched to any gene: 8. The CDR3 spans 16 residues. From germline, CDR1 is MNHEY and CDR2 SMNVEV (reference sequence). The CDR3 nucleotides read TGTGCCAGCGGAAGACTAGCGGGACAACCCTACAATGAGCAGTTCTTC. Translating it yields CASGRLAGQPYNEQFF.

The chain employs TRBV28 and TRBJ1-6; 8 bases match TRBD1. CDR3 size: 15 residues. CDR1 is MDHEN, CDR2 SYDVKM, per germline. V lost 4 bases to trimming and J lost 7 bases; unmatched junction nucleotides: 6. CDR3: CASSSWTGRNSPLHF. CDR3 coding DNA: TGTGCCAGCAGTTCCTGGACAGGGAGGAATTCACCCCTCCACTTT.

The chain has TRBV5-1 and TRBJ2-5; the D is unclear. This CDR3 comprises 13 residues. V shed 0 bases and J shed 4 bases, with 7 bases lying between them. CDR1 SGHRS and CDR2 YFSETQ come from the germline V gene. This CDR3 reads CASSLDSGETQYF. For the CDR3, the DNA is TGCGCCAGCAGCTTGGATTCCGGAGAGACCCAGTACTTC.

This sequence joins TRBV7-2 and TRBJ1-2, with 10 bases lining up with TRBD1. J lost 2 bases, V lost 5 bases, and 5 bases had no gene match. Germline values: CDR1 SGHTA, CDR2 FQGNSA. This CDR3 has 15 amino acids. The CDR3 DNA is TGTGCCAGCAGCCTCAGGACAGGGGGAAACTATGGCTACACCTTC. Translation: CASSLRTGGNYGYTF.

The rearrangement uses TRBV5-1 and TRBJ2-2; TRBD1 matches 8 bases. The CDR3 extends over 13 amino acids. Germline-derived CDR1 and CDR2 are SGHRS and YFSETQ. Trimming took 5 bases from V and 5 from J; bases not matched to a gene: 2. CDR3 sequence (DNA): TGCGCCAGCAGGGACAGGGAAACCGGGGAGCTGTTTTTT. This codes for CASRDRETGELFF.

V is TRBV27 and J is TRBJ1-5, with D hard to call. This CDR3 spans 12 amino acids. V lost 7 bases, J lost 4 bases, and 8 bases lay in between. CDR1 and CDR2 (germline): MNHEY, SMNVEV (reference sequence). The CDR3 loop is CASTTENQPQHF. The CDR3 nucleotides are TGTGCCAGCACCACAGAAAATCAGCCCCAGCATTTT.

The V call is TRBV28, the J call TRBJ1-6, with D unresolved. Trimming took 6 bases from V and 7 from J, leaving 13 bases between them. The germline CDR1 and CDR2 sequences are MDHEN and SYDVKM. CDR3 length: 14 amino acids. The CDR3 sequence: CASSSRPRNSPLHF. CDR3 sequence (DNA): TGTGCCAGCAGCTCGCGGCCTCGCAATTCACCCCTCCACTTT.

This chain links TRBV6-2 or TRBV6-3 with TRBJ1-4; D is possibly TRBD1 (6 bases). With 6 bases removed from V and 10 bases from J, the gap between germline ends came to 15 bases. CDR1 MNHEY and CDR2 SVGEGT come from the germline V gene. The CDR3 length is 13 residues. The CDR3: CASSPAQGAKLFF. The CDR3 nucleotides read TGTGCCAGCAGCCCGGCACAGGGTGCAAAACTGTTTTTT.

The V call is TRBV7-8, the J call TRBJ1-5, with D uncertain. Trimming pared 2 bases from V and 3 bases from J, leaving 14 bases between. Germline loops: CDR1 SGHVS, CDR2 FQNEAQ. The CDR3 spans 16 residues. CDR3 sequence reads: CASSLLVWQANQPQHF. CDR3 DNA: TGTGCCAGCAGCTTACTCGTTTGGCAGGCCAATCAGCCCCAGCATTTT.

The rearrangement links TRBV7-9 to TRBJ1-2; the match to TRBD1 covers 10 bases. With V trimmed by 3 bases and J by 3 bases, 4 bases remained unmatched. Germline V gene data show CDR1 as SEHNR and CDR2 as FQNEAQ (reference sequence). The CDR3 length is 15 residues. CDR3 amino acids: CASSFPGQGYYGYTF. The CDR3 region has the DNA TGTGCCAGCAGCTTCCCGGGACAGGGGTACTATGGCTACACCTTC.

The chain couples TRBV7-2 to TRBJ1-1; no clear D. This CDR3 is 17 amino acids long. The V end was cut by 4 bases, the J end by 0 bases, with 18 bases between. The germline V gene encodes CDR1 SGHTA and CDR2 FQGNSA. This CDR3 reads CASSWRGWAPLNTEAFF. CDR3 bases: TGTGCCAGCAGCTGGAGAGGGTGGGCACCTCTGAACACTGAAGCTTTCTTT.

The chain links TRBV7-8 to TRBJ1-1; 8 bases fit TRBD1. This CDR3 contains 13 residues. V dropped 5 bases and J dropped 4; count of bases not matched to a gene: 3. CDR1 is SGHVS, CDR2 FQNEAQ, per germline. In DNA, the CDR3 is TGTGCCAGCAGCATAACAGGGGGCACTGAAGCTTTCTTT. It yields the protein CASSITGGTEAFF.

This chain connects TRBV5-8 to TRBJ1-6; the D is unclear. Per germline, CDR1 SGHTS and CDR2 YDEGEE. The V gene lost 4 bases and the J gene lost 10 bases, with 12 bases spanning the gap. The length of the CDR3 is 13 residues. Here the CDR3 reads CASSPRGDSPLHF. As DNA, the CDR3 is TGTGCCAGCAGCCCCCGAGGCGACTCACCCCTCCACTTT.

This clone was recorded only once. The rearrangement uses TRBV5-1 and TRBJ1-4; D unclear. V lost 4 bases and J lost 0, with 7 bases in between. This CDR3 has 14 amino acids. Germline-derived CDR1 and CDR2 are SGHRS and YFSETQ. The CDR3: CASSQRSTNEKLFF. The CDR3 coding sequence is TGCGCCAGCAGCCAACGGTCAACTAATGAAAAACTGTTTTTT.

This clone was seen repeatedly, ten times or more. J is TRBJ2-3 and V is TRBV4-3; D is uncertain. Germline CDR1 and CDR2: LGHNA and YSLEER. V dropped 7 bases and J dropped 6 bases, with 17 bases sitting between them. This CDR3 spans 14 amino acids. The DNA of the CDR3 is TGCGCCAGCACTTGGGCCCCGTCCTCGGATACGCAGTATTTT. Protein: CASTWAPSSDTQYF.